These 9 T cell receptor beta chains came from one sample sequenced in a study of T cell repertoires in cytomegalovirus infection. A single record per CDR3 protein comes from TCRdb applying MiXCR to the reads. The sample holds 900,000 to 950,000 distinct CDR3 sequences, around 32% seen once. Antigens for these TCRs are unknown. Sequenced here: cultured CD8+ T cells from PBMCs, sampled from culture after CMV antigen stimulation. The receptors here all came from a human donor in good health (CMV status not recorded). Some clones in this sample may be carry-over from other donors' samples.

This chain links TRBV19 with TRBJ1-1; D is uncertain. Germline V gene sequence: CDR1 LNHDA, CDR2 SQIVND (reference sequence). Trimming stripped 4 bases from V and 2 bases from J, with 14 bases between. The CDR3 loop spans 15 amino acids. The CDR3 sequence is CASSSPAQPNTEAFF. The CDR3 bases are TGTGCCAGTAGTAGCCCGGCCCAACCCAACACTGAAGCTTTCTTT.

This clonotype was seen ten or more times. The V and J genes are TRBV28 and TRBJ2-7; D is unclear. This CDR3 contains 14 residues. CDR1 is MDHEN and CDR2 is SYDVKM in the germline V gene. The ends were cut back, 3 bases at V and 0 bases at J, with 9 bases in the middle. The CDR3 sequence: CASSFKGSSYEQYV. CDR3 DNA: TGTGCCAGCAGTTTCAAGGGTAGCTCCTACGAGCAGTACGTC.

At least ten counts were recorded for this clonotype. Here the CDR3 reads CASSLARGWANTGELFF. CDR3 coding DNA: TGTGCCAGCAGCTTAGCGCGGGGTTGGGCCAACACCGGGGAGCTGTTTTTT. The gene calls are TRBV7-2 and TRBJ2-2; possible D gene TRBD2, 6 bases. The CDR3 is made up of 17 amino acids. Germline CDR1 is SGHTA and CDR2 is FQGNSA. V lost 0 bases and J lost 2, with 13 bases in between.

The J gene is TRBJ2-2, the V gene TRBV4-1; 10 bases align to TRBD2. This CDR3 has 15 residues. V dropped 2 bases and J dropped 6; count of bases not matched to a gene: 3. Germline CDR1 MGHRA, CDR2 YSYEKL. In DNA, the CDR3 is TGCGCCAGCAGCCAAAGCGGGGGGGTGCCCGGGGAGCTGTTTTTT. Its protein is CASSQSGGVPGELFF.

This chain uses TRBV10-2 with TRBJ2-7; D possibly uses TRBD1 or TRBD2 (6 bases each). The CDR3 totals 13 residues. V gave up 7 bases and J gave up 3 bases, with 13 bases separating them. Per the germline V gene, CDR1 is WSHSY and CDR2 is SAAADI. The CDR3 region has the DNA TGCGCCAGCACCGGGGGCCGGGGCTACGAGCAGTACTTC. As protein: CASTGGRGYEQYF.

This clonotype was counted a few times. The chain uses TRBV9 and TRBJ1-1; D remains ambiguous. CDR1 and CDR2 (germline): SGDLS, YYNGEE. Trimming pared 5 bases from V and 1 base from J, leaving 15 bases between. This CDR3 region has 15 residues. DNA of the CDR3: TGTGCCAGCAGTTTTCTTTTAGAGGGGAACACTGAAGCTTTCTTT. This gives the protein CASSFLLEGNTEAFF.

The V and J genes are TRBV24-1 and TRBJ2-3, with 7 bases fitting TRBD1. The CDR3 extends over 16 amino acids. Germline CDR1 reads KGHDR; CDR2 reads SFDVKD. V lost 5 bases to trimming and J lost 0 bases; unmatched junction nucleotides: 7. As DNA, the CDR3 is TGTGCCACCAGTGGCGCTCGGGACAGTAGCACAGATACGCAGTATTTT. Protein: CATSGARDSSTDTQYF.

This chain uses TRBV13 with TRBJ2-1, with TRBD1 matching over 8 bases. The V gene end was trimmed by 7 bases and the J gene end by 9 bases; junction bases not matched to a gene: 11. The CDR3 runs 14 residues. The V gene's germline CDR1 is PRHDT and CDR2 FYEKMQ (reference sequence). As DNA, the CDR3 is TGTGCCAGCACCTACGGACAGGGCAGGGCTGAGCAGTTCTTC. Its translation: CASTYGQGRAEQFF.

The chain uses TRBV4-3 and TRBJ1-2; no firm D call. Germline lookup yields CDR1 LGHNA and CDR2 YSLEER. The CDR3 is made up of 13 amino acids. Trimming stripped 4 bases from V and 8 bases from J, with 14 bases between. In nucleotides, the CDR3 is TGCGCCAGCAGCCCGAATATGCGTGGCGGCTACACCTTC. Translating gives CASSPNMRGGYTF.